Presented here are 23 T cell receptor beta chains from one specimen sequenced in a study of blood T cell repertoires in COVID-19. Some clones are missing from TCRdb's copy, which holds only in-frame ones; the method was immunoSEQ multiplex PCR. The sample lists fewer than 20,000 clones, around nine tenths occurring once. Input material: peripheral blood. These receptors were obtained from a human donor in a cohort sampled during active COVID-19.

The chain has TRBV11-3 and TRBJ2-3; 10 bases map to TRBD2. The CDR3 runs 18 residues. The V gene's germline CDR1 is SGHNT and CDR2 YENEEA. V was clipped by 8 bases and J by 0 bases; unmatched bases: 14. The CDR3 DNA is TGTGCCAGCCCCCTCATGGAGCGGGGGGGATCTAGCACAGATACGCAGTATTTT. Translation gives CASPLMERGGSSTDTQYF.

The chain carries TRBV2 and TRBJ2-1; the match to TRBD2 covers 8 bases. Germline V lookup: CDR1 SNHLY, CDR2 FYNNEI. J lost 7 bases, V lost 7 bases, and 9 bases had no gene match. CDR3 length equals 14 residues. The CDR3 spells CASTETTSVNEQFF. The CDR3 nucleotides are TGTGCCAGCACTGAGACGACTAGCGTGAATGAGCAGTTCTTC.

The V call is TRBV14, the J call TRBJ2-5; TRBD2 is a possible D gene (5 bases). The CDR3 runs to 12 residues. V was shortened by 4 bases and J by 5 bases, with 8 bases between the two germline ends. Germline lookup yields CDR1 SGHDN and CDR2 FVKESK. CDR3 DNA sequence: TGTGCCAGCAGCCCCTGGGAGGAGACCCAGTACTTC. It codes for CASSPWEETQYF.

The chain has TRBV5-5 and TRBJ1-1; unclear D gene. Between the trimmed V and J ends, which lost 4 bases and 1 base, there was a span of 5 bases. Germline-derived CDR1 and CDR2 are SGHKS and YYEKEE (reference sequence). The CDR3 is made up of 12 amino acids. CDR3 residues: CASSTQNTEAFF. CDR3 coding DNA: TGTGCCAGCAGCACACAGAACACTGAAGCTTTCTTT.

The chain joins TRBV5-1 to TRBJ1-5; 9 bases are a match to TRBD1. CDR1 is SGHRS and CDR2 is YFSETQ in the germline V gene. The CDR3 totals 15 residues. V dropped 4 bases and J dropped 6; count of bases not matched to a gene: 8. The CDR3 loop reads CASSVTGGDSQPQHF. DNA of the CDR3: TGCGCCAGCAGCGTAACAGGGGGCGATTCTCAGCCCCAGCATTTT.

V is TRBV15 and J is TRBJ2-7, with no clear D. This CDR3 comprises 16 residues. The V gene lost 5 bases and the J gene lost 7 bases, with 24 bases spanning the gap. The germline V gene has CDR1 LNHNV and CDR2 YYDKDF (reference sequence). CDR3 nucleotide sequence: TGTGCCACCAGCGACGGGTTCATCAACCCACTGAGGGAGCAGTACTTC. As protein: CATSDGFINPLREQYF. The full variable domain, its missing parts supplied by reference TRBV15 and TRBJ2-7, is DAMVIQNPRYQVTQFGKPVTLSCSQTLNHNVMYWYQQKSSQAPKLLFHYYDKDFNNEADTPDNFQSRRPNTSFCFLDIRSPGLGDTAMYLCATSDGFINPLREQYFGPGTRLTVT.

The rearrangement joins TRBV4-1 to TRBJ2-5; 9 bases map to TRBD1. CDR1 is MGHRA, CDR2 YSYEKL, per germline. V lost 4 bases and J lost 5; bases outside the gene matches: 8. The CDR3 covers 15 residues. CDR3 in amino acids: CASSLQGAREETQYF. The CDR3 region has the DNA TGCGCCAGCAGCCTACAGGGGGCTCGGGAGGAGACCCAGTACTTC.

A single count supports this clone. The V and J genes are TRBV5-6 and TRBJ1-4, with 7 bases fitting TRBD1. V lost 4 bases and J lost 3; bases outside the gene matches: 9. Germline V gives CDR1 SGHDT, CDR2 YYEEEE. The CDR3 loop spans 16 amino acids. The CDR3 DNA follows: TGTGCCAGCAGCGCCCGAGGCCAGGGGGCTAATGAAAAACTGTTTTTT. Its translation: CASSARGQGANEKLFF.

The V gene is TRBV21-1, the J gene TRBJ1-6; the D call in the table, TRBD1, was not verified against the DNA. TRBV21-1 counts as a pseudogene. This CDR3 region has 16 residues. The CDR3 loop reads CASSKDGTGRDSPLHF. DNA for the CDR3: TGTGCCAGCAGCAAAGACGGGACAGGGAGAGATTCACCCCTCCACTTT.

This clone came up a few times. The DNA for the CDR3 is TGCGCCAGCAGCTGGTGGACAGGGGGCCCTATTAACTATGGCTACACCTTC. This encodes CASSWWTGGPINYGYTF. The gene calls are TRBV5-1 and TRBJ1-2; 11 positions match TRBD1. The J segment lost 1 base and the V segment lost 3 bases, leaving 8 bases of the junction unmatched. CDR1 and CDR2 (germline): SGHRS, YFSETQ. The CDR3 totals 17 residues.

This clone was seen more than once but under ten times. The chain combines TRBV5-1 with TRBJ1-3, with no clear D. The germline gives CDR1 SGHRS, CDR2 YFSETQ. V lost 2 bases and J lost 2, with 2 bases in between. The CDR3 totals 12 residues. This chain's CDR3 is CASSFTGNTIYF. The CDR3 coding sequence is TGCGCCAGCAGCTTCACTGGAAACACCATATATTTT.

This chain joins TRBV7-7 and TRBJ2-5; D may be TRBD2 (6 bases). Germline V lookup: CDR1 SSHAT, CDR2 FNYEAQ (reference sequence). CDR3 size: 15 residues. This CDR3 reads CASGARGGPGETQYF. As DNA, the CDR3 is TGTGCTAGCGGAGCCCGAGGAGGCCCGGGAGAGACCCAGTACTTC.

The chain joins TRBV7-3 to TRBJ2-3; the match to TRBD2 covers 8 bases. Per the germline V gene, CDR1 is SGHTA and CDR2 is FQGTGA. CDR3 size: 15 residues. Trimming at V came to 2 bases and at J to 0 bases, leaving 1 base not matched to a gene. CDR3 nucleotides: TGTGCCAGCAGCTTAGCGGGGGGTAGCACAGATACGCAGTATTTT. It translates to CASSLAGGSTDTQYF.

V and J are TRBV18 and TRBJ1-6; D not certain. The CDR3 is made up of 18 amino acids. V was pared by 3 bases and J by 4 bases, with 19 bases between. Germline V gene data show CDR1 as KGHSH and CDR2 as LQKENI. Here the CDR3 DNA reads TGTGCCAGCTCACCTAAGGTTGGCGGTGATCATTATAATTCACCCCTCCACTTT. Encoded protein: CASSPKVGGDHYNSPLHF.

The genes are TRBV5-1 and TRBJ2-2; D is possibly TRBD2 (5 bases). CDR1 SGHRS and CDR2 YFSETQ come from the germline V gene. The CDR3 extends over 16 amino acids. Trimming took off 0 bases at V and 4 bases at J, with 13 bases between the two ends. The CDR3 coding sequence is TGCGCCAGCAGCTTGGAACCTAGCTTCTTCACCGGGGAGCTGTTTTTT. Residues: CASSLEPSFFTGELFF.

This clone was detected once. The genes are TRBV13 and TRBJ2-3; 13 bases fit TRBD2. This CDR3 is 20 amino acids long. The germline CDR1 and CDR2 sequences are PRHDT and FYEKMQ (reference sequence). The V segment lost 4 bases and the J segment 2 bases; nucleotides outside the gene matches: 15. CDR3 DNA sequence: TGTGCCAGCAGCTCTCAGACGGGACTAGCGGGATCTTCAGTCACAGATACGCAGTATTTT. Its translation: CASSSQTGLAGSSVTDTQYF.

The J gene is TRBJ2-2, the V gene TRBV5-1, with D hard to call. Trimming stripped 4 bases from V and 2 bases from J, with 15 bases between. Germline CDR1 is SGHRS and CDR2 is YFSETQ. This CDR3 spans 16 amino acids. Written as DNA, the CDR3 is TGCGCCAGCAGCCGGTTGGCAGGAATCAACACCGGGGAGCTGTTTTTT. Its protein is CASSRLAGINTGELFF.

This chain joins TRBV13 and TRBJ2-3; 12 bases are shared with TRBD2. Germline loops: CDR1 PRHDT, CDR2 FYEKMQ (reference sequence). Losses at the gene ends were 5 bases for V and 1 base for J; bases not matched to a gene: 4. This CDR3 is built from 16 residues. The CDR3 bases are TGTGCCAGCAGCACTCTAGCGGGAGGGCGCACAGATACGCAGTATTTT. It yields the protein CASSTLAGGRTDTQYF.

CDR3 coding DNA: TGTGCCAGCAGTATCGGGGGGCACAATAATTCACCCCTCCACTTT. Translating gives CASSIGGHNNSPLHF. This chain uses TRBV6-5 with TRBJ1-6; D perhaps matches TRBD1 (6 bases). The CDR3 loop spans 15 amino acids. Germline CDR1 reads MNHEY; CDR2 reads SVGAGI. Trimming pared 5 bases from V and 5 bases from J, leaving 13 bases between.

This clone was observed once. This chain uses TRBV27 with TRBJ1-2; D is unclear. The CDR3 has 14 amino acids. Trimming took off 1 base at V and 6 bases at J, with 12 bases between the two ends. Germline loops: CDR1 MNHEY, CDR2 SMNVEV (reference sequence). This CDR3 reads CASSLYRGGDGYTF. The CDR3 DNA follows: TGTGCCAGCAGTTTATATCGGGGAGGAGATGGCTACACCTTC.

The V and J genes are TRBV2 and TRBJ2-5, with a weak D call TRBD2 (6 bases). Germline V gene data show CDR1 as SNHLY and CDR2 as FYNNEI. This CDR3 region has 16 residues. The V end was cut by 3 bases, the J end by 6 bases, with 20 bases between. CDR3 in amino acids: CASSEEVSGVVKTQYF. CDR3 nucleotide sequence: TGTGCCAGCAGTGAGGAGGTATCGGGGGTGGTAAAGACCCAGTACTTC. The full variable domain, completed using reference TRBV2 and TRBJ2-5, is EPEVTQTPSHQVTQMGQEVILRCVPISNHLYFYWYRQILGQKVEFLVSFYNNEISEKSEIFDDQFSVERPDGSNFTLKIRSTKLEDSAMYFCASSEEVSGVVKTQYFGPGTRLLVL.

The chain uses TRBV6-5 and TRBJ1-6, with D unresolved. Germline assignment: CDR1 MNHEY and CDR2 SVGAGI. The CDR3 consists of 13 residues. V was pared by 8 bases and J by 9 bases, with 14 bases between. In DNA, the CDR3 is TGTGCCAGCTCGCAGGTCGCCGCTTCACCCCTCCACTTT. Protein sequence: CASSQVAASPLHF.

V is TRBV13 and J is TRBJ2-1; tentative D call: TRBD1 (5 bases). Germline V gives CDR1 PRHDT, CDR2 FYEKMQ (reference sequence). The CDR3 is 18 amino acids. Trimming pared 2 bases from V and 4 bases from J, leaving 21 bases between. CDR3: CASSLSPKVGQKYNEQFF. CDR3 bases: TGTGCCAGCAGCTTATCACCCAAGGTGGGGCAAAAATACAATGAGCAGTTCTTC.